The 32 T cell receptor beta chains below were found in one sample sequenced in a study of blood T cells in healthy people across ages. Through a sample-barcoded 5' primer and a J-beta primer mix, a second PCR was run for about 6 to 12 cycles. One entry per CDR3 protein results from TCRdb running MiXCR on the 5' RACE reads. The sample shows about a million distinct CDR3 sequences, approximately 49% of them seen only once. The source material was blood. Receptors originate from a man younger than 45 in good health.

The rearrangement links TRBV6-5 to TRBJ2-5; the D gene is possibly TRBD1 (6 bases). CDR3 length: 17 amino acids. Germline CDR1 is MNHEY and CDR2 is SVGAGI. With 0 bases removed from V and 2 bases from J, the gap between germline ends came to 16 bases. The CDR3 loop reads CASSYSRTDTMQETQYF. The DNA of the CDR3 is TGTGCCAGCAGTTACTCCAGGACAGACACTATGCAAGAGACCCAGTACTTC.

The V gene is TRBV29-1, the J gene TRBJ1-2, with 9 bases matching TRBD1. The CDR3 loop spans 14 amino acids. Germline CDR1 SQVTM, CDR2 ANQGSEA. V lost 5 bases to trimming and J lost 1 base; unmatched junction nucleotides: 5. The CDR3 region is CSVQRQGGNYGYTF. The CDR3 nucleotides read TGCAGCGTTCAACGACAGGGGGGTAACTATGGCTACACCTTC.

The V and J genes are TRBV7-9 and TRBJ2-7; 7 bases match TRBD2. This CDR3 region has 15 residues. The V gene's germline CDR1 is SEHNR and CDR2 FQNEAQ (reference sequence). V shed 4 bases and J 4 bases; nucleotides not matched to a gene: 10. DNA for the CDR3: TGTGCCAGCAGCTGGGGAGGCGGGAGTACTTACGAGCAGTACTTC. Translated, it gives CASSWGGGSTYEQYF.

The chain recombines TRBV12-3 or TRBV12-4 with TRBJ2-3; 11 bases are shared with TRBD2. The V gene end was trimmed by 7 bases and the J gene end by 2 bases; junction bases not matched to a gene: 5. The CDR3 runs to 15 residues. CDR3 DNA: TGTGCCAGCAACATAGCGGGGGGGTTCACAGATACGCAGTATTTT. Protein product: CASNIAGGFTDTQYF.

This clonotype was counted a few times. The V and J genes are TRBV14 and TRBJ2-1, with a weak D call TRBD1 (6 bases). V was shortened by 2 bases and J by 8 bases, with 13 bases between the two germline ends. This CDR3 has 14 amino acids. Germline CDR1 is SGHDN and CDR2 is FVKESK. The CDR3 DNA follows: TGTGCCAGCAGCCAAACGGTACAGGGCTATGAGCAGTTCTTC. It specifies CASSQTVQGYEQFF.

The V gene is TRBV6-6, the J gene TRBJ2-7; a possible D gene is TRBD2 (6 bases). The germline V gene has CDR1 MNHNY and CDR2 SVGAGI (reference sequence). This CDR3 has 14 amino acids. The V end was cut by 6 bases, the J end by 1 base, with 13 bases between. The CDR3 loop reads CASSVRDWSYEQYF. The CDR3 coding sequence is TGTGCCAGCAGCGTCCGGGACTGGTCCTACGAGCAGTACTTC.

V gene TRBV15 combines with J gene TRBJ2-7; no clear D gene. From germline, CDR1 is LNHNV and CDR2 YYDKDF (reference sequence). This CDR3 is 13 amino acids long. V was clipped by 4 bases and J by 0 bases, with 7 bases between them. The CDR3 bases are TGTGCCACCAGCATTCTCCTCTCCTACGAGCAGTACTTC. The encoded protein is CATSILLSYEQYF.

The chain carries TRBV6-5 and TRBJ2-1; tentative D call: TRBD2 (6 bases). The CDR3 runs to 11 residues. The V end was cut by 7 bases, the J end by 7 bases, with 8 bases between. CDR1 MNHEY and CDR2 SVGAGI come from the germline V gene. DNA for the CDR3: TGTGCCAGCACGGGAGTTAATGAGCAGTTCTTC. It encodes CASTGVNEQFF.

The rearrangement joins TRBV7-2 to TRBJ2-3; possible D gene TRBD1, 6 bases. Trimming took off 8 bases at V and 5 bases at J, with 20 bases between the two ends. The CDR3 runs to 15 residues. CDR1 SGHTA and CDR2 FQGNSA come from the germline V gene. CDR3 sequence: CASGRQGDTRDTQYF. The DNA of the CDR3 is TGTGCCAGCGGCCGACAAGGGGACACGCGAGATACGCAGTATTTT.

This clonotype was picked up a small number of times. The J gene is TRBJ1-4, the V gene TRBV2, with D uncertain. Trimming removed 7 bases from V and 1 base from J, with 13 bases in between. Per the germline V gene, CDR1 is SNHLY and CDR2 is FYNNEI. The CDR3 contains 15 residues. The CDR3: CASIARSRTNEKLFF. The CDR3 coding sequence is TGTGCCAGCATCGCCCGTAGCCGAACTAATGAAAAACTGTTTTTT.

The CDR3 DNA reads TGTGCCAGCAGCGAAGGGGCAGGGGCCGGGTATGGCTACACCTTC. Protein: CASSEGAGAGYGYTF. The chain links TRBV7-2 to TRBJ1-2, with TRBD1 as a possible D gene (6 bases). The CDR3 is 15 residues long. The germline V and J ends were trimmed by 5 bases and 5 bases, with 18 bases remaining between them. CDR1 and CDR2 (germline): SGHTA, FQGNSA. The whole variable domain, remainder taken from reference TRBV7-2 and TRBJ1-2, is GAGVSQSPSNKVTEKGKDVELRCDPISGHTALYWYRQSLGQGLEFLIYFQGNSAPDKSGLPSDRFSAERTGGSVSTLTIQRTQQEDSAVYLCASSEGAGAGYGYTFGSGTRLTVV.

The chain has TRBV12-3 or TRBV12-4 and TRBJ2-3; possible D gene TRBD1, 6 bases. Trimming removed 5 bases at V and 4 bases at J, with 10 bases between. This CDR3 comprises 13 residues. The CDR3 region has the DNA TGTGCCAGCAGTATGGCAGGGGCAGATACGCAGTATTTT. Amino acid sequence: CASSMAGADTQYF.

This clonotype has at least ten counts. The chain carries TRBV6-1 and TRBJ2-1, with TRBD2 matching over 13 bases. CDR1 is MNHNS and CDR2 is SASEGT in the germline V gene. There are 16 residues in the CDR3. J was trimmed by 9 bases and V by 3 bases; bases with no gene match: 8. The CDR3 region has the DNA TGTGCCAGCAGTGACGGACTAGCGGGGGACTGGGGTGAGCAGTTCTTC. It encodes CASSDGLAGDWGEQFF.

This chain uses TRBV7-9 with TRBJ1-4; no definite D call. Germline V gene lookup returns CDR1 SEHNR and CDR2 FQNEAQ (reference sequence). V was pared by 3 bases and J by 0 bases, with 11 bases between. The length of the CDR3 is 16 residues. The chain's CDR3 is CASSLQDGATNEKLFF. In nucleotides, the CDR3 is TGTGCCAGCAGCTTGCAGGACGGTGCAACTAATGAAAAACTGTTTTTT. The variable domain in full, with the rest retrieved from reference TRBV7-9 and TRBJ1-4, is DTGVSQNPRHKITKRGQNVTFRCDPISEHNRLYWYRQTLGQGPEFLTYFQNEAQLEKSRLLSDRFSAERPKGSFSTLEIQRTEQGDSAMYLCASSLQDGATNEKLFFGSGTQLSVL.

The rearrangement links TRBV7-2 to TRBJ1-2; 10 bases line up with TRBD1. V trimming: 5 bases; J trimming: 7 bases; junction bases outside the gene matches: 13. CDR1 and CDR2 (germline): SGHTA, FQGNSA. The length of the CDR3 is 16 residues. In nucleotides, the CDR3 is TGTGCCAGCAGCGCCCGGTCTGCCGACAGGGGGCTTGGCTACACCTTC. It encodes CASSARSADRGLGYTF.

The rearrangement joins TRBV27 to TRBJ1-2; the D gene is possibly TRBD1 (5 bases). V was pared by 5 bases and J by 6 bases, with 13 bases between. The CDR3 has 13 amino acids. Germline V gene sequence: CDR1 MNHEY, CDR2 SMNVEV (reference sequence). CDR3 residues: CASSVTWGDGYTF. DNA of the CDR3: TGTGCCAGCAGTGTTACCTGGGGGGATGGCTACACCTTC.

This sequence joins TRBV25-1 and TRBJ2-1; 8 bases map to TRBD1. The CDR3 contains 13 residues. Germline CDR1 MGHDK, CDR2 SYGVNS. Trimming cost V 6 bases and J 8 bases; bases outside gene matches: 6. CDR3 DNA sequence: TGTGCCAGCAGAGGCCAGGGGGCCTATGAGCAGTTCTTC. Translation: CASRGQGAYEQFF. Combining the CDR3 with reference TRBV25-1 and TRBJ2-1 gives the whole variable domain EADIYQTPRYLVIGTGKKITLECSQTMGHDKMYWYQQDPGMELHLIHYSYGVNSTEKGDLSSESTVSRIRTEHFPLTLESARPSHTSQYLCASRGQGAYEQFFGPGTRLTVL.

The V and J genes are TRBV5-5 and TRBJ1-1; D remains ambiguous. The CDR3 contains 14 residues. Germline CDR1 SGHKS, CDR2 YYEKEE (reference sequence). V shed 5 bases and J shed 1 base, with 12 bases lying between them. CDR3 residues: CASRRSAGNTEAFF. DNA of the CDR3: TGTGCCAGCAGGAGATCCGCCGGGAACACTGAAGCTTTCTTT.

The genes are TRBV20-1 and TRBJ2-4; possibly TRBD2 for D (6 bases). The better agreement between TRBJ2-7 and the DNA end casts doubt on the J call. The CDR3 runs 12 residues. Germline V gene data show CDR1 as DFQATT and CDR2 as SNEGSKA (reference sequence). CDR3 in amino acids: CSAPGRGYEQYF. CDR3 coding DNA: TGCAGTGCTCCTGGACGGGGGTACGAGCAGTACTTC.

This rearrangement joins TRBV29-1 to TRBJ1-2; D is unresolved. Germline V gene data show CDR1 as SQVTM and CDR2 as ANQGSEA. The CDR3 is made up of 12 amino acids. V gave up 7 bases and J gave up 3 bases, with 12 bases separating them. This CDR3 is CSATITDYGYTF. The DNA for the CDR3 is TGCAGCGCCACAATAACCGACTATGGCTACACCTTC. The full variable domain, in which reference TRBV29-1 and TRBJ1-2 provide the parts outside the CDR3, is SAVISQKPSRDICQRGTSLTIQCQVDSQVTMMFWYRQQPGQSLTLIATANQGSEATYESGFVIDKFPISRPNLTFSTLTVSNMSPEDSSIYLCSATITDYGYTFGSGTRLTVV.

V and J are TRBV29-1 and TRBJ2-7, with D tentatively TRBD1 or TRBD2 (5 bases each). This CDR3 contains 12 residues. V shed 5 bases and J shed 2 bases, with 10 bases lying between them. Germline assignment: CDR1 SQVTM and CDR2 ANQGSEA. The CDR3 is CSVRDGTYEQYF. CDR3 DNA sequence: TGCAGCGTTCGGGACGGGACCTACGAGCAGTACTTC.

This clonotype has just one count. A much larger clonotype is one base distant, so this may be a read error. The rearrangement joins TRBV7-2 to TRBJ2-5, with 7 bases identical to TRBD2. From germline, CDR1 is SGHTA and CDR2 FQGNSA. The CDR3 extends over 14 amino acids. CDR3 loop: CASSLQRGEETRYF. CDR3 DNA: TGTGCCAGCAGCTTACAGCGGGGCGAAGAGACCCGGTACTTC.

The CDR3, as DNA: TGTGCCAGCAAAGGTTACTCCGGGACAGGGGGTCTGGATGAGCAGTTCTTC. This gives the protein CASKGYSGTGGLDEQFF. The genes are TRBV28 and TRBJ2-1; 11 bases match TRBD1. Germline CDR1 is MDHEN and CDR2 is SYDVKM. J lost 8 bases, V lost 7 bases, and 16 bases had no gene match. This CDR3 has 17 amino acids. The whole variable domain, remainder taken from reference TRBV28 and TRBJ2-1, is DVKVTQSSRYLVKRTGEKVFLECVQDMDHENMFWYRQDPGLGLRLIYFSYDVKMKEKGDIPEGYSVSREKKERFSLILESASTNQTSMYLCASKGYSGTGGLDEQFFGPGTRLTVL.

The CDR3 nucleotides read TGTGCCAGCAGCCAAGAAGTGGGGCCCCAAGAGACCCAGTACTTC. Translation: CASSQEVGPQETQYF. The V and J genes are TRBV3-1 and TRBJ2-5; perhaps TRBD1 as D (5 bases). Germline values: CDR1 LGHDT, CDR2 YNNKEL (reference sequence). V lost 0 bases, J lost 1 base, and 9 bases lay in between. The CDR3 is made up of 15 amino acids.

V usage is TRBV5-1 and J usage is TRBJ1-1, with D uncertain. Trimming stripped 0 bases from V and 0 bases from J, with 9 bases between. Germline-derived CDR1 and CDR2 are SGHRS and YFSETQ. The CDR3 length is 15 residues. The DNA for the CDR3 is TGCGCCAGCAGCTTGGGCACAGATATGAACACTGAAGCTTTCTTT. Translated, it gives CASSLGTDMNTEAFF.

This clonotype was counted once. The CDR3 here is CSALTGASKQYF. CDR3 sequence (DNA): TGCAGTGCCCTGACAGGGGCGTCCAAGCAGTACTTC. The genes are TRBV20-1 and TRBJ2-5; 8 positions match TRBD1. There are 12 residues in the CDR3. V was clipped by 6 bases and J by 11 bases; unmatched bases: 11. The germline gives CDR1 DFQATT, CDR2 SNEGSKA (reference sequence).

This sequence joins TRBV30 and TRBJ2-5, with 9 positions matching TRBD2. This CDR3 is built from 14 residues. Germline-derived CDR1 and CDR2 are GTSNPN and SVGIG (reference sequence). The junction had 12 bases not matched to a gene; V was cut back by 7 bases and J by 6 bases. Here the CDR3 reads CAFSGTSYMKTQYF. Here the CDR3 DNA reads TGTGCCTTCTCCGGGACTAGCTATATGAAGACCCAGTACTTC.

This clonotype was counted between two and nine times. This rearrangement joins TRBV29-1 to TRBJ2-7, with D unclear. Germline V gene lookup returns CDR1 SQVTM and CDR2 ANQGSEA. Trimming removed 7 bases from V and 3 bases from J, with 13 bases in between. The CDR3 runs 12 residues. CDR3: CSAQKDDYEQYF. The CDR3 coding sequence is TGCAGCGCCCAGAAAGACGACTACGAGCAGTACTTC.

V is TRBV4-1 and J is TRBJ1-3; D uncertain. The CDR3 has 14 amino acids. V lost 1 base, J lost 4 bases, and 8 bases lay in between. Germline V CDR1 and CDR2: MGHRA, YSYEKL. In nucleotides, the CDR3 is TGCGCCAGCAGCCAAGCAGGTCTAGGAAACACCATATATTTT. Its protein product is CASSQAGLGNTIYF.

The chain links TRBV5-1 to TRBJ2-1, with 9 bases matching TRBD1. Germline V lookup: CDR1 SGHRS, CDR2 YFSETQ. CDR3 length: 17 residues. Trimming removed 4 bases from V and 4 bases from J; junction bases left unmatched: 12. This chain's CDR3 is CASSRTLNRGLYNEQFF. The CDR3 bases are TGCGCCAGCAGCAGGACCTTGAACAGGGGGCTTTACAATGAGCAGTTCTTC.

V usage is TRBV6-6 and J usage is TRBJ2-5; D ambiguous. The CDR3 totals 13 residues. V was pared by 7 bases and J by 11 bases, with 20 bases between. Germline CDR1 and CDR2: MNHNY and SVGAGI (reference sequence). The CDR3 DNA follows: TGTGCCAGCAATCTTCTTCCCCACAATGAGCAGTACTTC. This sequence encodes CASNLLPHNEQYF.

V usage is TRBV20-1 and J usage is TRBJ1-2; a possible D gene is TRBD1 (5 bases). The CDR3 consists of 13 residues. Trimming removed 4 bases at V and 2 bases at J, with 11 bases between. CDR1 is DFQATT, CDR2 SNEGSKA, per germline (reference sequence). CDR3 region: CSAKGPGNYGYTF. In DNA form, the CDR3 reads TGCAGTGCTAAGGGGCCGGGGAACTATGGCTACACCTTC.